Below are 10 T cell receptor beta chains sequenced from a single sample in a study of cytomegalovirus exposure and HLA in healthy donors. PCR primers comprised 60 Vbeta and 13 Jbeta primers. Sequencing was performed with immunoSEQ multiplex PCR; in TCRdb, only in-frame clones are kept and a portion is missing. The table includes about 120,000 clones, roughly 80% detected once. Sequencing used PBMCs. The receptors derive from a woman aged 40 to 49 in good health and CMV-seropositive.

This clone was observed once. The V and J genes are TRBV14 and TRBJ2-1, with a possible D match to TRBD1 (6 bases). V shed 2 bases and J shed 4 bases, with 18 bases lying between them. The CDR3 consists of 17 residues. Germline V gene data show CDR1 as SGHDN and CDR2 as FVKESK. The CDR3 here is CASSQTPPEQGYNEQFF. The CDR3 nucleotides read TGTGCCAGCAGCCAAACCCCCCCGGAGCAGGGGTACAATGAGCAGTTCTTC. The full variable domain, its missing parts supplied by reference TRBV14 and TRBJ2-1, is EAGVTQFPSHSVIEKGQTVTLRCDPISGHDNLYWYRRVMGKEIKFLLHFVKESKQDESGMPNNRFLAERTGGTYSTLKVQPAELEDSGVYFCASSQTPPEQGYNEQFFGPGTRLTVL.

A single count supports this clone. The chain employs TRBV5-6 and TRBJ1-6, with 8 bases lining up with TRBD1. Germline V CDR1 and CDR2: SGHDT, YYEEEE. J lost 7 bases, V lost 0 bases, and 3 bases had no gene match. This CDR3 spans 15 amino acids. The CDR3 DNA is TGTGCCAGCAGCTTGGCAGGGGGCTGGAATTCACCCCTCCACTTT. It codes for CASSLAGGWNSPLHF.

The chain uses TRBV4-2 and TRBJ2-7, with 9 bases identical to TRBD1. This CDR3 region has 15 residues. Unmatched junction bases numbered 5, after V lost 3 bases and J lost 2 bases. Germline values: CDR1 LGHNA, CDR2 YNFKEQ. The CDR3 DNA sequence: TGTGCCAGCAGCCACAGACAGGGGGGGGCCTACGAGCAGTACTTC. This translates into CASSHRQGGAYEQYF.

CDR3 sequence reads: CASSYSSSGAFNEQFF. DNA for the CDR3: TGTGCCAGCAGTTACTCGAGTAGCGGGGCCTTCAATGAGCAGTTCTTC. The V call is TRBV6-5, the J call TRBJ2-1, with TRBD2 matching 8 bases. Germline loops: CDR1 MNHEY, CDR2 SVGAGI. J gave up 6 bases and V 0 bases, and 7 bases lay outside the gene matches. The CDR3 length is 16 residues.

The V call is TRBV5-3, the J call TRBJ1-4, with 10 bases lining up with TRBD1. TRBV5-3 is known as an ORF, though its function is uncertain. The CDR3 consists of 14 residues. The junction had 1 base not matched to a gene; V was cut back by 3 bases and J by 5 bases. DNA for the CDR3: TGTGCCAGAAGCTCGGGACAGGGGAATGAAAAACTGTTTTTT. Amino acid sequence: CARSSGQGNEKLFF.

The rearrangement links TRBV7-9 to TRBJ2-3, with TRBD2 identical over 10 bases. Germline trimming cut 2 bases from V and 6 bases from J; bases unmatched to any gene: 5. This CDR3 region has 15 residues. From germline, CDR1 is SEHNR and CDR2 FQNEAQ (reference sequence). The CDR3 DNA reads as TGTGCCAGCAGCTTAAAGCGGGAGGGCGGGGATACGCAGTATTTT. Translated: CASSLKREGGDTQYF.

This clone turned up a few times. V and J are TRBV15 and TRBJ2-5; 9 bases fit TRBD1. The tail of the sequence fits TRBJ2-7 better, so the J call may be wrong. The CDR3 has 14 amino acids. Germline V CDR1 and CDR2: LNHNV, YYDKDF (reference sequence). The DNA for the CDR3 is TGTGCCACCAGCAGGGGACAGGGAGGTCGCGAGCAGTACTTC. Translating it yields CATSRGQGGREQYF.

The genes are TRBV30 and TRBJ1-6; no clear D gene. The germline gives CDR1 GTSNPN, CDR2 SVGIG (reference sequence). Trimming left V 0 bases short and J 0 bases short, with 9 bases between. The CDR3 is 16 amino acids. The CDR3 bases are TGTGCCTGGAGTGTGGGCAGAAGCTCCTATAATTCACCCCTCCACTTT. This codes for CAWSVGRSSYNSPLHF. Full variable domain (rest looked up from reference TRBV30 and TRBJ1-6): SQTIHQWPATLVQPVGSPLSLECTVEGTSNPNLYWYRQAAGRGLQLLFYSVGIGQISSEVPQNLSASRPQDRQFILSSKKLLLSDSGFYLCAWSVGRSSYNSPLHFGNGTRLTVT.

The V and J genes are TRBV7-3 and TRBJ2-6; no definite D call. Germline CDR1 and CDR2: SGHTA and FQGTGA. The CDR3 consists of 13 residues. Trimming stripped 5 bases from V and 2 bases from J, with 4 bases between. Here the CDR3 reads CASSPAGANVLTF. Written as DNA, the CDR3 is TGTGCCAGCAGCCCGGCTGGGGCCAACGTCCTGACTTTC.

The chain recombines TRBV5-6 with TRBJ2-3; D unclear. The length of the CDR3 is 11 residues. The germline V gene encodes CDR1 SGHDT and CDR2 YYEEEE. Trimming shortened V by 5 bases and J by 9 bases, and 10 bases separated the two germline ends. This chain's CDR3 is CASSRRETQYF. The CDR3 nucleotides are TGTGCCAGCAGTCGGAGAGAAACGCAGTATTTT.